The 28 T cell receptor beta chains in this list originate from one sample, sequenced in a study of blood T cell repertoires in COVID-19. Profiling relied on immunoSEQ multiplex PCR, and the TCRdb table lists in-frame clones only, not all of them. The sample lists 150,000 to 200,000 clones, roughly 90% occurring once. The sequenced sample consisted of PBMCs or T cells enriched from blood (not recorded which). The receptors originated from a woman younger than 30 who had recovered from COVID-19.

The chain carries TRBV7-9 and TRBJ2-3; D gene uncertain. In germline, CDR1 is SEHNR, CDR2 FQNEAQ (reference sequence). CDR3 length: 11 residues. The V gene lost 5 bases and the J gene lost 2 bases, with 2 bases spanning the gap. CDR3 protein: CASSHTDTQYF. The CDR3 DNA is TGTGCCAGCAGCCACACAGATACGCAGTATTTT.

This clone was found once. The V and J genes are TRBV4-1 and TRBJ2-3, with D unresolved. CDR3 length equals 15 residues. Germline CDR1 reads MGHRA; CDR2 reads YSYEKL. Trimming stripped 4 bases from V and 4 bases from J, with 15 bases between. CDR3 DNA: TGCGCCAGCAGCCCCGACCAAAATAGCCCAGATACGCAGTATTTT. Residues: CASSPDQNSPDTQYF.

V is TRBV28 and J is TRBJ2-7, with D possibly matching TRBD1 (6 bases). V shed 6 bases and J shed 4 bases, with 7 bases lying between them. CDR1 is MDHEN, CDR2 SYDVKM, per germline. The CDR3 length is 11 residues. CDR3 sequence: CASRQGYEQYF. For the CDR3, the DNA is TGTGCCAGCAGACAGGGTTACGAGCAGTACTTC.

The sample holds one count of this clone. The rearrangement uses TRBV10-3 and TRBJ1-5; weak D call: TRBD1 (5 bases). The CDR3 runs to 13 residues. V lost 10 bases and J 1 base, leaving 11 bases between the germline ends. Germline lookup yields CDR1 ENHRY and CDR2 SYGVKD. CDR3 loop: CATRRDSNQPQHF. Here the CDR3 DNA reads TGTGCCACCCGGCGGGACAGCAATCAGCCCCAGCATTTT.

The J gene is TRBJ2-5, the V gene TRBV6-2 or TRBV6-3; a weak D match, TRBD2 (6 bases). This CDR3 is 16 amino acids long. The V and J ends lost 2 bases and 4 bases respectively, with 17 bases between them. CDR1 is MNHEY, CDR2 SVGEGT, per germline. The CDR3, as DNA: TGTGCCAGCAGTTACAGATCATACAGAGCGGGAGAGACCCAGTACTTC. Its protein product is CASSYRSYRAGETQYF.

This chain joins TRBV27 and TRBJ2-7; no reliable D call. The CDR3 spans 13 residues. V was pared by 2 bases and J by 3 bases, with 8 bases between. Germline values: CDR1 MNHEY, CDR2 SMNVEV (reference sequence). The CDR3: CASSLGVDYEQYF. The CDR3 DNA follows: TGTGCCAGCAGTTTAGGAGTAGACTACGAGCAGTACTTC.

J is TRBJ2-1 and V is TRBV28, with no clear D. This CDR3 has 15 residues. Looked up from germline, CDR1 is MDHEN and CDR2 is SYDVKM. The V and J ends lost 2 bases and 0 bases respectively, with 8 bases between them. Written as DNA, the CDR3 is TGTGCCAGCAGTTTAAGACGGAGCTCCTACAATGAGCAGTTCTTC. Residues: CASSLRRSSYNEQFF.

V usage is TRBV5-1 and J usage is TRBJ2-7; a possible D gene is TRBD1 (7 bases). From germline, CDR1 is SGHRS and CDR2 YFSETQ. The germline V and J ends were trimmed by 7 bases and 3 bases, with 11 bases remaining between them. This CDR3 comprises 12 residues. CDR3 region: CASRQGGYEQYF. As DNA, the CDR3 is TGCGCCAGCCGGCAGGGGGGCTACGAGCAGTACTTC.

The V call is TRBV19, the J call TRBJ2-1; the match to TRBD2 covers 9 bases. Germline V gene sequence: CDR1 LNHDA, CDR2 SQIVND (reference sequence). The CDR3 contains 16 residues. V lost 5 bases to trimming and J lost 2 bases; unmatched junction nucleotides: 7. The CDR3 here is CASSGERGVTYNEQFF. The CDR3 DNA sequence: TGTGCCAGTAGTGGGGAGCGGGGGGTAACCTACAATGAGCAGTTCTTC.

V gene TRBV7-9 combines with J gene TRBJ1-3; D gene uncertain. The CDR3 spans 14 residues. Germline CDR1 SEHNR, CDR2 FQNEAQ (reference sequence). Trimming shortened V by 3 bases and J by 0 bases, and 6 bases separated the two germline ends. CDR3 nucleotides: TGTGCCAGCAGCTTCCAGTCCTCTGGAAACACCATATATTTT. This gives the protein CASSFQSSGNTIYF.

V is TRBV19 and J is TRBJ1-3; D is uncertain. Trimming cost V 7 bases and J 0 bases, with 16 bases left between them. Germline lookup yields CDR1 LNHDA and CDR2 SQIVND (reference sequence). This CDR3 is built from 16 residues. CDR3 in amino acids: CASTSGRENSGNTIYF. For the CDR3, the DNA is TGTGCCAGTACCTCAGGACGGGAGAACTCTGGAAACACCATATATTTT.

The chain employs TRBV7-6 and TRBJ2-5; D gene uncertain. Trimming stripped 0 bases from V and 5 bases from J, with 7 bases between. CDR1 and CDR2 from the germline V gene are SGHVS and FNYEAQ. CDR3 length: 13 residues. DNA for the CDR3: TGTGCCAGCAGCTTAGCGACCGGGGAGACCCAGTACTTC. Encoded protein: CASSLATGETQYF.

The chain has TRBV28 and TRBJ1-4, with D unresolved. The CDR3 length is 17 residues. Germline assignment: CDR1 MDHEN and CDR2 SYDVKM. V was cut by 5 bases and J by 1 base, with 17 bases left in between. In DNA form, the CDR3 reads TGTGCCAGCAGTACAGACCCATGGAGGAGAACTAATGAAAAACTGTTTTTT. It encodes CASSTDPWRRTNEKLFF.

The count of this clone is one. This chain joins TRBV4-2 and TRBJ1-2; TRBD1 aligns across 9 bases. Germline trimming cut 0 bases from V and 0 bases from J; bases unmatched to any gene: 5. The CDR3 contains 17 residues. In germline, CDR1 is LGHNA, CDR2 YNFKEQ. Here the CDR3 reads CASSQEVTGGSNYGYTF. The CDR3 DNA follows: TGTGCCAGCAGCCAAGAAGTGACAGGGGGATCTAACTATGGCTACACCTTC.

This clone was observed a few times. The chain couples TRBV6-1 to TRBJ2-7, with D possibly being TRBD2 (6 bases). The CDR3 consists of 16 residues. Germline CDR1 MNHNS, CDR2 SASEGT. V was clipped by 2 bases and J by 2 bases, with 16 bases between them. CDR3 region: CASSERGTEPTYEQYF. As DNA, the CDR3 is TGTGCCAGCAGTGAACGGGGGACGGAACCGACCTACGAGCAGTACTTC.

The chain links TRBV10-3 to TRBJ1-2; no firm D call. This CDR3 has 14 residues. Trimming took off 3 bases at V and 1 base at J, with 9 bases between the two ends. CDR1 is ENHRY and CDR2 is SYGVKD in the germline V gene. The CDR3 DNA follows: TGTGCCATCAGTGAAGCTCCCGGTAACTATGGCTACACCTTC. Its protein product is CAISEAPGNYGYTF.

The V call is TRBV7-9, the J call TRBJ1-2, with 9 bases aligning to TRBD1. J gave up 4 bases and V 7 bases, and 7 bases lay outside the gene matches. This CDR3 has 14 amino acids. The germline gives CDR1 SEHNR, CDR2 FQNEAQ (reference sequence). CDR3 sequence (DNA): TGTGCCAGCACCCCACAGGGGGCGACCTATGGCTACACCTTC. Its protein is CASTPQGATYGYTF.

This rearrangement joins TRBV28 to TRBJ1-6; TRBD1 matches 7 bases. Losses at the gene ends were 5 bases for V and 6 bases for J; bases not matched to a gene: 7. The CDR3 is made up of 15 amino acids. Germline V CDR1 and CDR2: MDHEN, SYDVKM. The DNA for the CDR3 is TGTGCCAGCAGTATTGACAGGGTTGGTAATTCACCCCTCCACTTT. Protein product: CASSIDRVGNSPLHF.

This clone has just a few counts. The junction shows a germline mismatch at one end, possibly a read error. The CDR3 DNA is TGTGCCAGCAGGTTAGCGGGGGGGAGCGATGAGCAGTTCTTC. Residues: CASRLAGGSDEQFF. The chain employs TRBV7-9 and TRBJ2-1, with 11 nucleotides matching TRBD2. The CDR3 extends over 14 amino acids. The germline V gene has CDR1 SEHNR and CDR2 FQNEAQ (reference sequence).

This rearrangement joins TRBV15 to TRBJ2-5; D call uncertain. The CDR3 has 14 amino acids. Germline CDR1 and CDR2: LNHNV and YYDKDF (reference sequence). The germline V and J ends were trimmed by 0 bases and 4 bases, with 9 bases remaining between them. CDR3 region: CATSRDPTGETQYF. In DNA form, the CDR3 reads TGTGCCACCAGCAGAGATCCCACCGGAGAGACCCAGTACTTC. Supplemented by reference TRBV15 and TRBJ2-5, the full variable domain reads DAMVIQNPRYQVTQFGKPVTLSCSQTLNHNVMYWYQQKSSQAPKLLFHYYDKDFNNEADTPDNFQSRRPNTSFCFLDIRSPGLGDTAMYLCATSRDPTGETQYFGPGTRLLVL.

The chain joins TRBV3-1 (or the pseudogene TRBV3-2) to TRBJ1-4; D remains ambiguous. Germline-derived CDR1 and CDR2 are LGHDT and YNNKEL (reference sequence). V was pared by 0 bases and J by 4 bases, with 9 bases between. This CDR3 is 15 amino acids long. CDR3 sequence reads: CASSQDFAGNEKLFF. CDR3 DNA: TGTGCCAGCAGCCAAGATTTCGCGGGTAATGAAAAACTGTTTTTT.

This clone showed up just once. The rearrangement joins TRBV7-9 to TRBJ2-1; a weak D match, TRBD2 (7 bases). V gave up 1 base and J gave up 2 bases, with 12 bases separating them. There are 16 residues in the CDR3. Germline CDR1 SEHNR, CDR2 FQNEAQ (reference sequence). CDR3 coding DNA: TGTGCCAGCAGCTTAGAAGTAGGGGGGGCCTACAATGAGCAGTTCTTC. This gives the protein CASSLEVGGAYNEQFF.

The chain carries TRBV6-1 and TRBJ1-2; D unresolved. CDR1 MNHNS and CDR2 SASEGT come from the germline V gene. V was trimmed by 2 bases and J by 5 bases, leaving 9 bases between them. The CDR3 spans 13 residues. CDR3 in amino acids: CASSETMRYGYTF. DNA for the CDR3: TGTGCCAGCAGTGAAACGATGCGTTATGGCTACACCTTC.

V and J are TRBV9 and TRBJ1-2; 10 nucleotides align to TRBD1. From germline, CDR1 is SGDLS and CDR2 YYNGEE. The CDR3 consists of 15 residues. The trim removed 4 bases at V and 4 bases at J, leaving 7 bases unmatched. The CDR3 DNA reads as TGTGCCAGCAGCCCTGGACAGGGGGATGGCTATGGCTACACCTTC. It codes for CASSPGQGDGYGYTF.

The chain joins TRBV5-5 to TRBJ1-4; no clear D. CDR1 is SGHKS, CDR2 YYEKEE, per germline (reference sequence). The CDR3 is 14 amino acids. Trimming removed 3 bases from V and 3 bases from J, with 9 bases in between. The CDR3, as DNA: TGTGCCAGCAGCTCCCACACCTCTAATGAAAAACTGTTTTTT. Protein product: CASSSHTSNEKLFF. Using reference TRBV5-5 and TRBJ1-4 for the parts outside the CDR3, the full variable domain is DAGVTQSPTHLIKTRGQQVTLRCSPISGHKSVSWYQQVLGQGPQFIFQYYEKEERGRGNFPDRFSARQFPNYSSELNVNALLLGDSALYLCASSSHTSNEKLFFGSGTQLSVL.

In its sample, this clone was seen once. The chain employs TRBV5-1 and TRBJ2-2, with D unresolved. Germline loops: CDR1 SGHRS, CDR2 YFSETQ. Trimming removed 1 base at V and 1 base at J, with 5 bases between. The CDR3 length is 14 residues. CDR3: CASSLRLNTGELFF. The CDR3 DNA sequence: TGCGCCAGCAGCTTGCGTTTGAACACCGGGGAGCTGTTTTTT.

The chain is built from TRBV12-3 or TRBV12-4 and TRBJ2-2; no reliable D call. Trimming shortened V by 2 bases and J by 7 bases, and 5 bases separated the two germline ends. The CDR3 has 12 residues. CDR3 nucleotide sequence: TGTGCCAGCAGTTTATACAACGGGGAGCTGTTTTTT. This codes for CASSLYNGELFF.

This clone was seen a handful of times. The chain uses TRBV6-5 and TRBJ2-3; D uncertain. V lost 4 bases and J lost 4, with 3 bases in between. Germline V lookup: CDR1 MNHEY, CDR2 SVGAGI. The CDR3 consists of 11 residues. The CDR3 loop is CASSFADTQYF. CDR3 coding DNA: TGTGCCAGCAGTTTCGCAGATACGCAGTATTTT.